The TCR beta chain described here comes from a study of cytotoxic CD8 clonotypes in ibrutinib-treated CLL (dated by TCRdb to the early 2020s). At the level of the whole study: The cohort included around 15 treatment-naive and 11 relapsed/refractory patients; approximately 17 were IGHV unmutated. The response samples were drawn at a median of approximately 11 months into treatment, with a range of roughly 6 to 36 months. Patients were still on ibrutinib when every remission and progressive disease sample was collected. Partial responses were observed in approximately 24 patients and complete responses in 2; after a median follow-up of 68 months, remission was maintained in about 15 patients and progression was observed in some 12. On average, each sample had about 260,000 productive templates and more than 75,000 productive rearrangements. Cryopreserved peripheral blood mononuclear cells were collected before treatment, at response, and at either disease progression or sustained remission. Longitudinal samples were available for about 30% of the roughly 86 trial participants. General conclusions and limits of the study: Sampling times were not matched between patients in sustained remission and patients whose disease was progressing, and lymph node repertoires were not examined. At ibrutinib response clonality went up, during sustained remission it held steady, and at progression it dropped back toward baseline. Public clonotypes were found to be uncommon and were observed to contract or remain stable during treatment; the increase in clonality was shown to reflect expansion of private clonotypes at ibrutinib response. At baseline, clonality was higher than in age-matched healthy donors and showed a strong correlation with circulating CD8+ T-cell counts.

As for this clone: The antigen it recognizes is unknown. No much larger clonotype is one base removed from it; base qualities were not supplied.

Each clonotype received, on average, about 9.7x coverage in deep resolution sequencing performed on a MiSeq, where the target depth lay between 1 in 1 million and 1 in 200,000 T cells. TCR beta libraries were generated with the immunoSEQ hsTCRB Kit. Processing in the source paper ran as follows. The data were analyzed with ImmunoSEQ Analyzer and ImmunoSEQ Data Assistant, and V, D and J gene assignments followed IMGT definitions. Clonality, with values ranging from 0 to 1, was calculated as one minus the normalized Shannon entropy of productive rearrangement frequencies. Only overrepresented clonotypes making up at least 0.05% of each patient's repertoire were included in the public clonotype analysis. Some 13 age-matched healthy donor repertoires from immuneACCESS served as clonality controls. TCRdb retrieved this table from immuneACCESS and kept in-frame rearrangements only. Not all clones are present; in checked studies, unresolved V genes account for under half, and no reason is known for the remainder. The DNA was the basis for D and trimming; V, J and clone size are from that table. Within this sample are over 250,000 clones, with about 72% of them counted one time only. Approximately 5.6% of the sample lies in the top ten.

The sample's time point label, in plain terms: progressive disease on ibrutinib. For TCR beta library preparation, roughly 2.1 micrograms of genomic DNA was extracted from cryopreserved PBMCs. Longitudinal blood samples from CLL patients receiving ibrutinib monotherapy were subjected to high-throughput TCR beta sequencing. Patients were enrolled in a phase 2 open-label single-center ibrutinib monotherapy trial. The CDR3 holds 15 amino acids from the cysteine to the phenylalanine. The only DNA kept is the CDR3, 45 bases in frame from the first base. For CDR1 and CDR2, the germline V gene lists SGHTA and FQGNSA. Trimming takes 3 bases off V and 3 bases off J; junction bases not matched to a gene: 6.

The chain uses TRBV7-2 and TRBJ2-3; 7 junctional bases match TRBD1. This specimen consisted of PBMCs, obtained at disease progression, from a patient treated with ibrutinib. This clonotype was obtained from a human donor with chronic lymphocytic leukemia. The DNA is as follows: TGTGCCAGCAGCTTGAGGGGGCGTTGGACAGATACGCAGTATTTT. This gives the protein CASSLRGRWTDTQYF.